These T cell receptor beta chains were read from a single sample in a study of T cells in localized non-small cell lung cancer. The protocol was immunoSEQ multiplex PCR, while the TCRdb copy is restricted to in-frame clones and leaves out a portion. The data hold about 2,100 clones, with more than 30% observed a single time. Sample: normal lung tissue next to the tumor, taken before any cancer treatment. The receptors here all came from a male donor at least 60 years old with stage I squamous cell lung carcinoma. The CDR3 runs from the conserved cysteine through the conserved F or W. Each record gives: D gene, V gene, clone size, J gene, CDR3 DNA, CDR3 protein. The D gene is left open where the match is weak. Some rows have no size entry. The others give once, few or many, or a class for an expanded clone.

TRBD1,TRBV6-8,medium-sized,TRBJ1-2,TGTGCCAGCAGTTACTCGGGACAGGGATCTCACTATGGCTACACCTTC,CASSYSGQGSHYGYTF
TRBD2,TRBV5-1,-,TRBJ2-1,TGCGCCAGCAGCTCAGGACTAGCGGACAATGAGCAGTTCTTC,CASSSGLADNEQFF
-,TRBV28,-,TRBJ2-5,TGTGCCACCGACAGTCGCCTTGGAGAGACCCAGTACTTC,CATDSRLGETQYF
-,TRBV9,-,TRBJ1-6,TGTGCCAGCAGCTTATTGGGGGTAGATAATTCACCCCTCCACTTT,CASSLLGVDNSPLHF
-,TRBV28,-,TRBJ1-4,TGTGCCAGCAGTTTAGTCCAGGATGAAAAACTGTTTTTT,CASSLVQDEKLFF
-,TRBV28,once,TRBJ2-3,TGTGCCAGCAGACCCCCAAGAGGAGGAGATACGCACCGGTACGGGGTTACGCAGTATTTT,CASRPPRGGDTHRYGVTQYF
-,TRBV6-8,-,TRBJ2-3,TGTGCCAGCAGTTACCGGCGGAGTGATACGCAGTATTTT,CASSYRRSDTQYF
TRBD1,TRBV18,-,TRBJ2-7,TGTGCCAGCTCACCTTTACAGGGGAATTACGAGCAGTACTTC,CASSPLQGNYEQYF
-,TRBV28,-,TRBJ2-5,TGTGCCAGCAGTCCCGGGGACGACCAAGAGACCCAGTACTTC,CASSPGDDQETQYF
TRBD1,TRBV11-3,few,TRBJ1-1,TGTGCCAGCAGCCAGGACAGGACGAACACTGAAGCTTTCTTT,CASSQDRTNTEAFF
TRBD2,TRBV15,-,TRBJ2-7,TGTGCCACCAGCCGTTCTAGCGGGCGATTCGAGCAGTACTTC,CATSRSSGRFEQYF
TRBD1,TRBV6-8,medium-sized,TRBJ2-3,TGTGCCAGCAGTCTAACAGGGGGTAAGGGAGATACGCAGTATTTT,CASSLTGGKGDTQYF
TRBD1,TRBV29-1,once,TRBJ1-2,TGCAGCGTTGAAGGAGGCCTCCGGACAGGGAAAGGCTACACCTTC,CSVEGGLRTGKGYTF
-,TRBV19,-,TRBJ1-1,TGTGCCAGTAGTATAAAGGGGCTGGGGACTGAAGCTTTCTTT,CASSIKGLGTEAFF
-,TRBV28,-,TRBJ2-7,TGTGCCAGCAGTTTATCTCAGGGTCTCCACGAGCAGTACTTC,CASSLSQGLHEQYF
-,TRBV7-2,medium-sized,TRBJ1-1,TGTGCCAGCAGCGCTGCCGGGAACACTGAAGCTTTCTTT,CASSAAGNTEAFF
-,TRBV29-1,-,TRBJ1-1,TGCAGCGTTGGGGTGAATTGGAACACTGAAGCTTTCTTT,CSVGVNWNTEAFF
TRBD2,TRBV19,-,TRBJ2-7,TGTGCCAGTATGCCAGCGGGAGGGACCTACGAGCAGTACTTC,CASMPAGGTYEQYF
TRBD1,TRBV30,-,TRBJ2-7,TGTGCCTGGAGTCCGGGACAGGGCCACGAGCAGTACTTC,CAWSPGQGHEQYF
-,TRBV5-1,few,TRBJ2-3,TGCGCCAGCAGCGACCCGCAGGGCACAGATACGCAGTATTTT,CASSDPQGTDTQYF
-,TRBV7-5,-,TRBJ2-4,TGTGCCAGCAGCTTAACTCAGGAGGGGGGACTTCTAGCCAAAAACATTCAGTACTTC,CASSLTQEGGLLAKNIQYF
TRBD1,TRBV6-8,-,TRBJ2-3,TGTGCCAGCAGCTCACCGGGACAGCCCACAGATACGCAGTATTTT,CASSSPGQPTDTQYF
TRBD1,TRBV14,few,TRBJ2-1,TGTGCCAGCAGCCAAGAAAGGGGGACAGGGTTGTTCTTC,CASSQERGTGLFF
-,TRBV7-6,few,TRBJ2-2,TGTGCCAGCAGCCGCGGGACGTTCTCAAACGGGGAGCTGTTTTTT,CASSRGTFSNGELFF
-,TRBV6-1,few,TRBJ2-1,TGTGCCAGCAGTGAAGACCAGGTGGAGGCCTACAATGAGCAGTTCTTC,CASSEDQVEAYNEQFF
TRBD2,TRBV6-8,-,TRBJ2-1,TGTGCCAGCAGTTACTCATCCCTAGCGGGAGATAATGAGCAGTTCTTC,CASSYSSLAGDNEQFF
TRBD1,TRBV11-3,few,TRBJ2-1,TGTGCCAGCAGCTACGGACAGGGGGCAGGTGAGCAGTTCTTC,CASSYGQGAGEQFF
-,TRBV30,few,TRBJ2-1,TGTGCCTGGAGTGCCGGCACCTACAATGAGCAGTTCTTC,CAWSAGTYNEQFF
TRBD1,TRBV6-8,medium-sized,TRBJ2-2,TGTGCCAGCAGACTTGGACAGGGGTGGAGCGACACCGGGGAGCTGTTTTTT,CASRLGQGWSDTGELFF
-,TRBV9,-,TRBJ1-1,TGTGCCAGCAGGGTGGACGGGAACACTGAAGCTTTCTTT,CASRVDGNTEAFF
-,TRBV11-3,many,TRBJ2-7,TGTGCCAGCAGCTTAAACCTGAACGGGAGAAACGAGCAGTACTTC,CASSLNLNGRNEQYF
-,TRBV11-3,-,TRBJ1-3,TGTGCCAGCAGCATCGCAGGGATTGCTGGAAACACCATATATTTT,CASSIAGIAGNTIYF
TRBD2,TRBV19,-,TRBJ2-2,TGTGCCAGTAGTATATCGGACGGGGGGAGTTACGGGGAGCTGTTTTTT,CASSISDGGSYGELFF
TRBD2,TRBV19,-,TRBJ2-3,TGTGCCAGTGATAGAGGCAGGGACTACACAGATACGCAGTATTTT,CASDRGRDYTDTQYF
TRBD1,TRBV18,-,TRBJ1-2,TGTGCCAGCTCACCGGGGACAGGGGATCACTATGGCTACACCTTC,CASSPGTGDHYGYTF
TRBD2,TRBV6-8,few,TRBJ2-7,TGTGCCAGCAGTTACCCGGGAGGGCTGGGCGAGCAGTACTTC,CASSYPGGLGEQYF
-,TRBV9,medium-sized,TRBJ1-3,TGTGCCAGCAGCGTAGAGGGCTCTGGAAACACCATATATTTT,CASSVEGSGNTIYF
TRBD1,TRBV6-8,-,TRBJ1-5,TGTGCCAGCAGTAGACAGGGCTATAGCAATCAGCCCCAACATTTT,CASSRQGYSNQPQHF
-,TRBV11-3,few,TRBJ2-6,TGTGCCAGCAGCATTGCAAAAATCTCACAAAGTCGGGCCAACGTCCTGACTTTC,CASSIAKISQSRANVLTF
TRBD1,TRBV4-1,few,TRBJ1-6,TGCGCCAGCAGCAAGGGACAGGTTTTGCTCGAACCCCTCCACTTT,CASSKGQVLLEPLHF
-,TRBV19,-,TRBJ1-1,TGTGCCAGTAGTATGACAGGAGTTAACACTGAAGCTTTCTTT,CASSMTGVNTEAFF
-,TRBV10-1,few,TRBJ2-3,TGCGCCAGCAGTGATGGGGGTCACCCGGGCACAGATACGCAGTATTTT,CASSDGGHPGTDTQYF
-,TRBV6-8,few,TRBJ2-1,TGTGCCGCCGCGCAGACTCCCCTCCTCGATGAGCAGTTCTTC,CAAAQTPLLDEQFF
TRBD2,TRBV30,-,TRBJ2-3,TGTGCCTGGGACGGACTAGCGGGAGGATTAGGTACGCAGTATTTT,CAWDGLAGGLGTQYF
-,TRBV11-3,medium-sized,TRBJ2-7,TGTGCCAGCAGCTCGGGGACTTATCGGCCCTACGAGCAGTACTTC,CASSSGTYRPYEQYF
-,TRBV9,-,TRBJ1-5,TGTGCCAGCAGTTTAGCCGCGGGTCAGCCCCAGCATTTT,CASSLAAGQPQHF
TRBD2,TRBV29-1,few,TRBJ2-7,TGCAGCGCCATGCTACTAGCGGGAGTTCGCTACGAGCAGTACTTC,CSAMLLAGVRYEQYF
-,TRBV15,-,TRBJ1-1,TGTGCCACCAGTCCCGCGGGGGGCAGGGTGAACACTGAAGCTTTCTTT,CATSPAGGRVNTEAFF
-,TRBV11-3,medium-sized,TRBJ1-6,TGTGCCAGCACCCCTAGGCGGGACGGTAATTCACCCCTCCACTTT,CASTPRRDGNSPLHF
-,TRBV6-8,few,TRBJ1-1,TGTGCCACCCACCTATCGACAGGAGATGAAGCTTTCTTT,CATHLSTGDEAFF
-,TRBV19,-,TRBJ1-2,TGTGCCAGTAGTATTGGTGGTCTTTGGTTTGGCTACACCTTC,CASSIGGLWFGYTF
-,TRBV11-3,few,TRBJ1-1,TGTGCCAGCAGCCCGGCGATTCGTGCAGAGCTCACTGAAGCTTTCTTT,CASSPAIRAELTEAFF
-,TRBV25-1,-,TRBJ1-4,TGTGCCAGCAGTGAACGGGGAACTAATGAAAAACTGTTTTTT,CASSERGTNEKLFF
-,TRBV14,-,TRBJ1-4,TGTGCCAGCAGCCAAGATCGGCCCTCCCTGACTAATGAAAAACTGTTTTTT,CASSQDRPSLTNEKLFF
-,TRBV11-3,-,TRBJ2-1,TGTGCCAGCAGCTTAGGGGCGGTCTCCTACAATGAGCAGTTCTTC,CASSLGAVSYNEQFF
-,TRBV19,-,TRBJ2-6,TGTGCCAGTAGATCCCCTCAGCAATCTGGGGCCAACGTCCTGACTTTC,CASRSPQQSGANVLTF
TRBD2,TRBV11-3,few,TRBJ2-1,TGTGCCAGCAGCTCATTCGGCGGGACTAGCGGGAGGGGTGGTGAGCAGTTCTTC,CASSSFGGTSGRGGEQFF
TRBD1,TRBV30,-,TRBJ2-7,TGTGCCTGGAGACAGGGGACAAGCTCCTACGAGCAGTACTTC,CAWRQGTSSYEQYF
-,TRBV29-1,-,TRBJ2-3,TGCAGCGTTGAACAGGGAATTGGCACAGATACGCAGTATTTT,CSVEQGIGTDTQYF